This is a list of T cell receptor beta chains from one sample in a study of T cell repertoires in cytomegalovirus infection. One entry per CDR3 protein, called by TCRdb with MiXCR from the reads. The sample contains 350,000 to 500,000 distinct CDR3 sequences, under 40% of which appear only once. Sequenced sample: PBMCs. These receptors were taken from a human donor in good health (CMV status not recorded). Some clones in this sample may be carry-over from other donors' samples. The CDR3 runs from the conserved cysteine through the conserved F or W. Fields, in order: J gene, V gene, clone size, D gene, CDR3 protein, CDR3 DNA. D genes are given only for firm matches. Clone sizes are given selectively: once, few, many, or a class where the clone is expanded.

TRBJ2-7 TRBV6-5 few TRBD2 CASRLAGGSPAYEQYF TGTGCCAGCAGGCTCGCGGGGGGTTCCCCAGCCTACGAGCAGTACTTC
TRBJ1-2 TRBV7-2 many NA CASSPAANYGYTF TGTGCCAGCAGCCCGGCGGCTAACTATGGCTACACCTTC
TRBJ2-1 TRBV28 NA TRBD2 CASSRTTSLEDEQFF TGTGCCAGCAGCCGGACGACTAGCTTGGAGGATGAGCAGTTCTTC
TRBJ2-5 TRBV4-1 few TRBD2 CASSQAPGGALRETQYF TGCGCCAGCAGCCAAGCCCCGGGGGGGGCCCTCAGGGAGACCCAGTACTTC
TRBJ1-5 TRBV12-3/TRBV12-4 few NA CASRLGQGPYQPQHF TGTGCCAGCAGGCTCGGGCAGGGCCCTTATCAGCCCCAGCATTTT
TRBJ2-5 TRBV7-2 many NA CASSLGGLFKETQYF TGTGCCAGCAGCTTAGGAGGACTATTCAAAGAGACCCAGTACTTC
TRBJ1-2 TRBV19 NA NA CASSNGPGKGGYTF TGTGCCAGTAGTAATGGACCGGGAAAGGGGGGCTACACCTTC
TRBJ2-3 TRBV7-9 many TRBD1 CASSFGTGGTDTQYF TGTGCCAGCAGCTTCGGGACAGGGGGCACAGATACGCAGTATTTT
TRBJ2-1 TRBV5-6 NA TRBD1 CASSFGTGEGMNEQFF TGTGCCAGCAGCTTCGGTACAGGGGAAGGGATGAATGAGCAGTTCTTC
TRBJ2-7 TRBV20-1 NA NA CSARDSGRTTYEQYF TGCAGTGCTAGAGATTCCGGCAGAACTACCTACGAGCAGTACTTC
TRBJ2-5 TRBV7-2 few TRBD2 CASSLNPGLAPETQYF TGTGCCAGCAGCTTAAATCCGGGACTAGCTCCAGAGACCCAGTACTTC
TRBJ2-1 TRBV7-9 NA NA CASSPGTRPNEQFF TGTGCCAGCAGCCCTGGGACGCGCCCCAATGAGCAGTTCTTC
TRBJ1-1 TRBV6-5 NA TRBD1 CASRSLTGKLVTEAFF TGTGCCAGCAGATCTCTGACAGGGAAGCTGGTCACTGAAGCTTTCTTT
TRBJ1-5 TRBV19 NA NA CASSVGGIDQPQHF TGTGCCAGTAGTGTGGGGGGGATTGATCAGCCCCAGCATTTT
TRBJ2-1 TRBV6-6 NA TRBD1 CASSTGRSGGDSGNEQFF TGTGCCAGCAGCACGGGAAGATCAGGGGGAGATTCGGGCAATGAGCAGTTCTTC
TRBJ2-3 TRBV10-3 many TRBD2 CAISGEKRGGRSDTQYF TGTGCCATCAGTGGGGAAAAGCGGGGGGGCCGCTCAGATACGCAGTATTTT
TRBJ1-3 TRBV18 few TRBD1 CASSSDRGHGNTIYF TGTGCCAGCTCATCTGACAGGGGGCACGGAAACACCATATATTTT
TRBJ1-2 TRBV9 once TRBD1 CASSSRGQGAGGYTF TGTGCCAGCAGCAGCCGGGGACAGGGGGCAGGCGGCTACACCTTC
TRBJ2-5 TRBV29-1 NA NA CSVEDGAIRETQYF TGCAGCGTTGAAGATGGAGCCATTCGGGAGACCCAGTACTTC
TRBJ2-3 TRBV19 few NA CASSITVWTDTQYF TGTGCCAGTAGTATCACGGTCTGGACAGATACGCAGTATTTT
TRBJ1-5 TRBV6-6 NA NA CASSAGGEVNPQHF TGTGCCAGCAGTGCTGGGGGGGAAGTTAATCCCCAGCATTTT
TRBJ1-6 TRBV7-2 NA TRBD1 CASNSPPPTGVLSSPLHF TGTGCCAGCAACTCCCCTCCCCCGACAGGGGTGTTGAGTTCACCCCTACACTTT
TRBJ2-7 TRBV28 NA NA CASSLSVKYEQYF TGTGCCAGCAGTTTATCCGTCAAATACGAGCAGTACTTC
TRBJ1-1 TRBV7-2 many NA CASSSSQMNTEAFF TGTGCCAGCAGTTCCTCCCAGATGAACACTGAAGCTTTCTTT
TRBJ2-5 TRBV5-6 few NA CASSFGGQGQETQYF TGTGCCAGCAGCTTTGGTGGGCAGGGGCAAGAGACCCAGTACTTC
TRBJ2-7 TRBV19 NA NA CASIIQEWGGYEQYF TGTGCCAGTATTATACAGGAGTGGGGTGGCTACGAGCAGTACTTC
TRBJ2-5 TRBV6-8 many NA CASSYWSLRGLMLWSQETQYF TGTGCCAGCAGTTACTGGTCCTTACGGGGTTTGATGTTGTGGTCCCAAGAGACCCAGTACTTC
TRBJ1-1 TRBV10-3 NA NA CAISEGTSEAFF TGTGCCATCAGTGAGGGGACCTCGGAAGCTTTCTTT
TRBJ2-1 TRBV19 NA TRBD1 CASSPRTGSLQFF TGTGCCAGTAGTCCTCGGACAGGTTCTTTGCAGTTCTTC
TRBJ2-7 TRBV4-2 NA TRBD2 CASSQAVGLADLYEQYF TGTGCCAGCAGCCAGGCGGTGGGACTAGCGGATCTCTACGAGCAGTACTTC
TRBJ1-1 TRBV6-2/TRBV6-3 NA NA CASSFQGSLSEAFF TGTGCCAGCAGTTTCCAGGGCTCGCTCTCTGAAGCTTTCTTT
TRBJ1-1 TRBV15 NA NA CATSRMGVSEAFF TGTGCCACCAGCAGAATGGGAGTCAGTGAAGCTTTCTTT
TRBJ2-7 TRBV27 few TRBD1 CASSPGTGLNEQYF TGTGCCAGCAGCCCCGGGACAGGGTTGAACGAGCAGTACTTC